This T cell receptor (beta chain) was documented in a study of Ad26.COV2.S vaccination and SARS-CoV-2 variants. Across the study: Enrollment placed the donor in the COV1001 Ad26.COV2.S trial arm.

Germline trimming cut 0 bases from V and 7 bases from J; bases unmatched to any gene: 8. From germline, CDR1 is SGHRS and CDR2 YFSETQ. The CDR3 spans 16 residues. Libraries were prepared by immunoSEQ multiplex PCR; TCRdb keeps only in-frame clonotypes and omits some of them. Seen here are some 520,000 clones, 70% to 90% observed once, and the top ten hold around 13%. Sample treatment: roughly 19 received Ad26.COV2.S at low or high dose, single or two shots; 5 received placebo; per-sample allocation not given. The samples were gathered on day 63 after the first injection of vaccine or placebo. This TCR came from a person aged 18-60 years who received the Ad26.COV2.S COVID-19 vaccine or a placebo. The chain employs TRBV5-1 and TRBJ1-2; 11 bases match TRBD1. The sequencing used peripheral blood, collected in a trial of Ad26.COV2.S vaccine versus placebo. CDR3 sequence: CASSLDPGQGEIGYTF. The CDR3 DNA reads TGCGCCAGCAGCTTGGACCCGGGACAGGGGGAGATTGGCTACACCTTC.